This T cell receptor (beta chain) comes out of a study of cytomegalovirus exposure and HLA in healthy donors. Study-level information: Sequencing of about 179 million T cells in an earlier analysis found around 100 million unique TCR beta sequences. Whole-study results and caveats: TCR beta chains associated with HLA were, in a later analysis, more clonally expanded than equally common others. High sensitivity and specificity were reportedly achieved when the classifier diagnosed cytomegalovirus status.

This clone is a singleton in its sample. Its antigen is as yet unknown. 13 Jbeta primers and 60 Vbeta primers were used for the PCR. Clones were read by immunoSEQ multiplex PCR, and TCRdb kept only the in-frame ones, dropping some. In the table there are over 100,000 clones, nearly 80% of which are singletons. Germline V gene lookup returns CDR1 SNHLY and CDR2 FYNNEI. The ends lost 6 bases at V and 4 bases at J; junction bases unmatched: 9. CDR3 size: 15 residues. The chain has TRBV2 and TRBJ2-4, with 7 bases that match TRBD2. Sequencing input: PBMCs. This receptor was obtained from a man in his 60s in good health and CMV-seropositive. CDR3 region: CASSPEVAGKNIQYF. For the CDR3, the DNA is TGTGCCAGCAGCCCAGAAGTAGCGGGTAAAAACATTCAGTACTTC.